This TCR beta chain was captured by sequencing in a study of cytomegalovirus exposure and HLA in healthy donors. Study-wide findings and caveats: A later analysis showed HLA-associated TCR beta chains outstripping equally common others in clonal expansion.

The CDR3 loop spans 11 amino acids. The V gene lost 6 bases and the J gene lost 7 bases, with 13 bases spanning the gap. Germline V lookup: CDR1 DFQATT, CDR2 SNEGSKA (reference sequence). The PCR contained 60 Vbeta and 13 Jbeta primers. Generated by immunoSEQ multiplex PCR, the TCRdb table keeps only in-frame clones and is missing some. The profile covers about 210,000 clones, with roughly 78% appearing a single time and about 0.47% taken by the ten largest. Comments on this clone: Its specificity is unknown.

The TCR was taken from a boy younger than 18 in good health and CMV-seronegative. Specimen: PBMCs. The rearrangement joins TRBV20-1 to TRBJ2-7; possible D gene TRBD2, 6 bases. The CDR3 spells CSAWGEGEQYF. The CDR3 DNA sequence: TGCAGTGCCTGGGGGGAAGGAGAGCAGTACTTC.